Below are 13 T cell receptor beta chains sequenced from a single sample in a study of response to subunit inactivated influenza vaccine (dated by TCRdb to the late 2010s). Libraries were built with RT-PCR. Instrument on record: Illumina HiSeq 2500. Through fastp at Q25 and MiXCR, TCRdb rebuilt clones from the public reads, retaining in-frame beta chains. Rows are combined by CDR3 protein, so each entry shows the most common genes and DNA. Across this sample there are 500,000 to 600,000 distinct CDR3 sequences, with 16% seen only once. The ten largest clones represent approximately 3% of the sample. Sequenced material: CD4+ T cells sorted from PBMCs, taken less than 25 months after vaccination. The receptors stem from a man in his fifties or sixties who received an inactivated influenza vaccine. Donor details come from another sample of the same person, matched by shared clones.

This clonotype has ten or more counts. This chain connects TRBV5-6 to TRBJ2-1, with 11 bases lining up with TRBD1. J gave up 6 bases and V 0 bases, and 5 bases lay outside the gene matches. This CDR3 has 16 amino acids. CDR1 is SGHDT, CDR2 YYEEEE, per germline. As DNA, the CDR3 is TGTGCCAGCAGCTTGGTGGTCGGGACAGGGGGCAATGAGCAGTTCTTC. Amino acids: CASSLVVGTGGNEQFF.

This clonotype was seen a handful of times. This chain connects TRBV4-2 to TRBJ1-6; TRBD1 is a possible D gene (6 bases). The CDR3 runs 17 residues. Trimming shortened V by 0 bases and J by 8 bases, and 17 bases separated the two germline ends. Looked up from germline, CDR1 is LGHNA and CDR2 is YNFKEQ. CDR3 amino acids: CASSQEVARGPDSPLHF. Written as DNA, the CDR3 is TGTGCCAGCAGCCAAGAGGTGGCCAGGGGACCGGATTCACCCCTCCACTTT.

The rearrangement uses TRBV24-1 and TRBJ1-5; D ambiguous. Trimming removed 4 bases from V and 2 bases from J, with 11 bases in between. Germline V gene sequence: CDR1 KGHDR, CDR2 SFDVKD. The CDR3 sequence is 15 residues long. CDR3 in DNA: TGTGCCACCAGTGAGTCGGGATCCGGCAATCAGCCCCAGCATTTT. Translated, it gives CATSESGSGNQPQHF.

The rearrangement links TRBV5-1 to TRBJ2-1; D is unresolved. This CDR3 contains 16 residues. Deletions cut 0 bases from V and 0 bases from J, with 10 bases between. Germline lookup yields CDR1 SGHRS and CDR2 YFSETQ. CDR3 sequence: CASSLDRVSSYNEQFF. CDR3 in DNA: TGCGCCAGCAGCTTGGATAGGGTCAGCTCCTACAATGAGCAGTTCTTC.

The rearrangement uses TRBV2 and TRBJ2-5; D is undetermined. Germline V gene sequence: CDR1 SNHLY, CDR2 FYNNEI. The CDR3 sequence is 18 residues long. V was pared by 11 bases and J by 3 bases, with 31 bases between. The CDR3 DNA is TGTGCCCACCAGCTGGGCCTGAATAGACACCAAAGAAAAGAGACCCAGTACTTC. Translating it yields CAHQLGLNRHQRKETQYF.

This clonotype occurred a few times. The chain employs TRBV24-1 and TRBJ2-1; a weak D match, TRBD2 (5 bases). CDR3 size: 15 residues. Germline V gene data show CDR1 as KGHDR and CDR2 as SFDVKD. V lost 10 bases and J 3 bases, leaving 18 bases between the germline ends. CDR3 coding DNA: TGTGCCACAAGCGGTGGGCCTGGAGGCTACAATGAGCAGTTCTTC. Translating it yields CATSGGPGGYNEQFF.

This clonotype has only a few counts. The chain couples TRBV3-1 to TRBJ2-2, with D possibly matching TRBD1 (6 bases). V lost 3 bases and J lost 1, with 15 bases in between. This CDR3 is 17 amino acids long. The V gene's germline CDR1 is LGHDT and CDR2 YNNKEL (reference sequence). The CDR3 region is CASSHRGRQRNTGELFF. CDR3 nucleotide sequence: TGTGCCAGCAGCCATAGGGGGAGACAGAGGAACACCGGGGAGCTGTTTTTT.

J is TRBJ2-6 and V is TRBV6-2 or TRBV6-3; unclear D gene. This CDR3 comprises 16 residues. The germline V gene has CDR1 MNHEY and CDR2 SVGEGT. V dropped 0 bases and J dropped 4 bases, with 10 bases sitting between them. DNA of the CDR3: TGTGCCAGCAGTTACTCTCCCCGGTTGGGGGCCAACGTCCTGACTTTC. It translates to CASSYSPRLGANVLTF.

This clonotype showed up just a few times. V is TRBV29-1 and J is TRBJ2-7, with 8 bases that match TRBD1. The germline V gene has CDR1 SQVTM and CDR2 ANQGSEA. Losses at the gene ends were 6 bases for V and 1 base for J; bases not matched to a gene: 5. The CDR3 consists of 13 residues. The CDR3 sequence: CSVTGEGSYEQYF. DNA for the CDR3: TGCAGCGTGACAGGGGAAGGGTCCTACGAGCAGTACTTC.

V is TRBV7-2 and J is TRBJ1-1; TRBD1 is a possible D gene (6 bases). CDR3 size: 15 residues. CDR1 SGHTA and CDR2 FQGNSA come from the germline V gene. The ends were cut back, 5 bases at V and 4 bases at J, with 17 bases in the middle. The CDR3 spells CASSTIRGLSTEAFF. CDR3 sequence (DNA): TGTGCCAGCAGCACCATCAGGGGCTTAAGCACTGAAGCTTTCTTT.

This clonotype turned up a few times. The rearrangement links TRBV6-1 to TRBJ2-2; no clear D gene. V was shortened by 6 bases and J by 3 bases, with 11 bases between the two germline ends. Germline CDR1 reads MNHNS; CDR2 reads SASEGT. The CDR3 spans 14 residues. In DNA, the CDR3 is TGTGCCAGCAGCCCTCGAAGGGACACCGGGGAGCTGTTTTTT. Translation gives CASSPRRDTGELFF.

The chain joins TRBV5-1 to TRBJ2-3; D remains unclear. The CDR3 runs 14 residues. CDR1 and CDR2 (germline): SGHRS, YFSETQ. With 4 bases removed from V and 3 bases from J, the gap between germline ends came to 12 bases. The CDR3 bases are TGCGCCAGCAGCGACGACCCGGCTACAGATACGCAGTATTTT. It encodes CASSDDPATDTQYF.

This sequence joins TRBV28 and TRBJ1-4; 10 bases are a match to TRBD1. CDR3 length: 14 amino acids. The J segment lost 8 bases and the V segment lost 4 bases, leaving 4 bases of the junction unmatched. Germline V gene data show CDR1 as MDHEN and CDR2 as SYDVKM. The CDR3 reads CASSSGTGVEKLFF. The CDR3 DNA sequence: TGTGCCAGCAGTTCCGGGACAGGGGTCGAAAAACTGTTTTTT.